This T cell receptor beta chain was captured in a study of blood T cell repertoires in COVID-19. In the study overall: The origin of the acute and convalescent COVID-19 samples was the United States, Italy and Spain. PBMCs, B-cell-depleted T cells, or T cells were the source of the cDNA or gDNA that made up the material.

In the source study's methods: Counts of nucleated cells, estimated from reference gene primer amplification, were obtained. Data came from immunoSEQ multiplex PCR; TCRdb stores just in-frame clones and leaves some out. V and J calls and clone size are those listed in that table; D and trimming were worked out from the DNA. Of roughly 120,000 clones listed, 70% to 85% are singletons. Germline V gives CDR1 SNHLY, CDR2 FYNNEI. This CDR3 contains 14 residues. Trimming cost V 10 bases and J 0 bases, with 13 bases left between them. This sequence originates from an elderly woman with active or convalescent COVID-19. The source material was peripheral blood. This rearrangement joins TRBV2 to TRBJ1-3, with D uncertain. CDR3 amino acids: CAKLSVASGNTIYF. The DNA of the CDR3 is TGTGCCAAACTCAGCGTCGCCTCTGGAAACACCATATATTTT.